The 24 T cell receptor beta chains in this list originate from one sample, sequenced in a study of OX40 agonist ivuxolimab in advanced cancers. Only in-frame clones appear in the TCRdb table, and some are missing; sequencing was by immunoSEQ multiplex PCR. The data show some 17,000 clones, approximately 72% seen once. The source was CD4+ or CD8+ T cells sorted from blood, collected in a trial of the OX40 agonist ivuxolimab. These TCRs come from an adult with an advanced solid tumor such as melanoma, head and neck, liver or kidney cancer.

The rearrangement links TRBV4-1 to TRBJ2-3; TRBD2 agrees at 10 bases. Trimming removed 1 base from V and 2 bases from J; junction bases left unmatched: 3. This CDR3 has 16 residues. Germline values: CDR1 MGHRA, CDR2 YSYEKL. For the CDR3, the DNA is TGCGCCAGCAGCCAAGGAGCGGGGGGGACCACAGATACGCAGTATTTT. This codes for CASSQGAGGTTDTQYF.

V gene TRBV5-1 combines with J gene TRBJ2-1; D perhaps matches TRBD2 (5 bases). The CDR3 sequence is 16 residues long. Germline values: CDR1 SGHRS, CDR2 YFSETQ. The V and J ends lost 2 bases and 1 base respectively, with 13 bases between them. The DNA of the CDR3 is TGCGCCAGCAGCTTCGTAGAGGGAATATCCTACAATGAGCAGTTCTTC. It translates to CASSFVEGISYNEQFF.

This chain uses TRBV6-6 with TRBJ1-1, with a weak D call TRBD1 (6 bases). The V end was cut by 11 bases, the J end by 5 bases, with 18 bases between. Germline-derived CDR1 and CDR2 are MNHNY and SVGAGI (reference sequence). The CDR3 is made up of 13 amino acids. CDR3 sequence reads: CAGGWGLGTEAFF. For the CDR3, the DNA is TGTGCCGGTGGGTGGGGGCTGGGGACTGAAGCTTTCTTT.

The genes are TRBV2 and TRBJ1-6; 10 bases map to TRBD1. The CDR3 spans 15 residues. Trimming cost V 6 bases and J 9 bases; bases outside gene matches: 8. Looked up from germline, CDR1 is SNHLY and CDR2 is FYNNEI. CDR3 nucleotide sequence: TGTGCCAGCAGAGACTACCGGGACAGGGGTTCACCCCTCCACTTT. Translation: CASRDYRDRGSPLHF.

The table lists this clone with a count of one. This chain connects TRBV29-1 to TRBJ1-3; a weak D match, TRBD1 (6 bases). The CDR3 totals 13 residues. V lost 5 bases, J lost 4 bases, and 12 bases lay in between. CDR1 and CDR2 (germline): SQVTM, ANQGSEA. The CDR3 coding sequence is TGCAGCGTTAAGGGGGACTCCGGAAACACCATATATTTT. Protein: CSVKGDSGNTIYF. The whole variable domain, filled in from reference TRBV29-1 and TRBJ1-3, reads SAVISQKPSRDICQRGTSLTIQCQVDSQVTMMFWYRQQPGQSLTLIATANQGSEATYESGFVIDKFPISRPNLTFSTLTVSNMSPEDSSIYLCSVKGDSGNTIYFGEGSWLTVV.

The chain links TRBV4-2 to TRBJ2-7; the D call may be TRBD1 or TRBD2 (5 bases each). The germline V gene encodes CDR1 LGHNA and CDR2 YNFKEQ. V gave up 0 bases and J gave up 3 bases, with 15 bases separating them. This CDR3 comprises 16 residues. CDR3 residues: CASSQDRNVGVYEQYF. The CDR3 DNA follows: TGTGCCAGCAGCCAAGATAGGAACGTGGGGGTCTACGAGCAGTACTTC.

The chain joins TRBV29-1 to TRBJ1-2, with TRBD1 matching 8 bases. Germline trimming cut 7 bases from V and 4 bases from J; bases unmatched to any gene: 14. CDR1 and CDR2 from the germline V gene are SQVTM and ANQGSEA. This CDR3 comprises 15 residues. The CDR3 reads CSAKPPDRVRYGYTF. The CDR3 region has the DNA TGCAGCGCCAAACCCCCGGACAGGGTACGCTATGGCTACACCTTC.

This clone was seen more than once but under ten times. V is TRBV6-4 and J is TRBJ2-2; D gene uncertain. CDR1 and CDR2 from the germline V gene are MRHNA and SNTAGT. Between the trimmed V and J ends, which lost 2 bases and 3 bases, there was a span of 4 bases. CDR3 length: 13 residues. CDR3 DNA: TGTGCCAGCAGTGACAGGGACACCGGGGAGCTGTTTTTT. It is translated as CASSDRDTGELFF.

The gene calls are TRBV4-3 and TRBJ2-2, with 7 bases matching TRBD2. The V gene's germline CDR1 is LGHNA and CDR2 YSLEER. Germline trimming cut 5 bases from V and 4 bases from J; bases unmatched to any gene: 16. The CDR3 length is 18 residues. The CDR3 nucleotides are TGCGCCAGCAGCGCTCGTGCATGGCAGGGCGGGAGCACCGGGGAGCTGTTTTTT. Its translation: CASSARAWQGGSTGELFF.

The V and J genes are TRBV4-1 and TRBJ1-5; TRBD1 aligns across 8 bases. Trimming removed 3 bases from V and 3 bases from J; junction bases left unmatched: 7. From germline, CDR1 is MGHRA and CDR2 YSYEKL. This CDR3 is 16 amino acids long. The DNA for the CDR3 is TGCGCCAGCAGCCAGGGGCGGACAGGGCCCAATCAGCCCCAGCATTTT. Translation: CASSQGRTGPNQPQHF.

In the case of this clone: At the DNA level, this CDR3 is encoded by other sequences in the same sample as well. The chain joins TRBV30 to TRBJ1-1, with D unresolved. The CDR3 runs to 11 residues. Germline-derived CDR1 and CDR2 are GTSNPN and SVGIG (reference sequence). V was shortened by 0 bases and J by 5 bases, with 4 bases between the two germline ends. The CDR3 DNA sequence: TGTGCCTGGAGTGTAGGAACTGAAGCTTTCTTT. Translating gives CAWSVGTEAFF.

The chain couples TRBV5-4 to TRBJ1-2; TRBD1 agrees at 9 bases. The CDR3 loop spans 14 amino acids. Germline V lookup: CDR1 SGHNT, CDR2 YYREEE (reference sequence). V trimming: 0 bases; J trimming: 3 bases; junction bases outside the gene matches: 0. DNA of the CDR3: TGTGCCAGCAGCTTGGGGACAGGGGACTATGGCTACACCTTC. It translates to CASSLGTGDYGYTF.

By sample share, this clone is medium-sized. The gene calls are TRBV2 and TRBJ1-5, with TRBD1 identical over 10 bases. Germline V gene lookup returns CDR1 SNHLY and CDR2 FYNNEI. This CDR3 region has 17 residues. J lost 6 bases, V lost 4 bases, and 12 bases had no gene match. CDR3 nucleotide sequence: TGTGCCAGCAGTGGTCCCCCGGGACAGGGGCACGGTCAGCCCCAGCATTTT. Amino acid sequence: CASSGPPGQGHGQPQHF.

This rearrangement joins TRBV27 to TRBJ1-4; TRBD1 agrees at 7 bases. The CDR3 runs 15 residues. The germline V gene encodes CDR1 MNHEY and CDR2 SMNVEV (reference sequence). V was clipped by 3 bases and J by 8 bases; unmatched bases: 9. Here the CDR3 reads CASSLTGSYGEKLFF. The CDR3 region has the DNA TGTGCCAGCAGTTTGACAGGGAGTTACGGAGAAAAACTGTTTTTT.

The table lists this clone with a few counts. The chain carries TRBV9 and TRBJ2-7; 10 nucleotides align to TRBD2. The V segment lost 3 bases and the J segment 5 bases; nucleotides outside the gene matches: 8. This CDR3 contains 15 residues. Germline V lookup: CDR1 SGDLS, CDR2 YYNGEE. DNA for the CDR3: TGTGCCAGCAGCGAGGACGGGACTAGCGTCAACGAGCAGTACTTC. It codes for CASSEDGTSVNEQYF.

This clone was counted only a few times. The chain employs TRBV6-6 and TRBJ2-7, with no clear D. Germline CDR1 MNHNY, CDR2 SVGAGI (reference sequence). Deletions cut 0 bases from V and 6 bases from J, with 3 bases between. This CDR3 comprises 11 residues. The CDR3 nucleotides are TGTGCCAGCAGTTACTCATTCGAGCAGTACTTC. Translated: CASSYSFEQYF.

In regard to this clone: The junction departs from the called germline gene at one end, perhaps through a read error. V is TRBV5-1 and J is TRBJ1-1; D is uncertain. The germline V gene has CDR1 SGHRS and CDR2 YFSETQ. There are 14 residues in the CDR3. The CDR3 DNA follows: TGTGCCAGCAGCTTATGGATGGAGAACACTGAAGCTTTCTTT. Translated, it gives CASSLWMENTEAFF.

The rearrangement links TRBV19 to TRBJ1-1; perhaps TRBD1 as D (5 bases). Between the trimmed V and J ends, which lost 4 bases and 2 bases, there was a span of 14 bases. Germline CDR1 is LNHDA and CDR2 is SQIVND (reference sequence). CDR3 length: 15 residues. CDR3 sequence (DNA): TGTGCCAGTAGTAGAGAGGGACTCGATAACACTGAAGCTTTCTTT. As protein: CASSREGLDNTEAFF.

This sequence joins TRBV28 and TRBJ2-5, with D perhaps matching TRBD2 (6 bases). CDR1 and CDR2 (germline): MDHEN, SYDVKM. CDR3 length equals 16 residues. Trimming took 5 bases from V and 5 from J, leaving 21 bases between them. The CDR3 loop is CASSPERGSGWETQYF. CDR3 coding DNA: TGTGCCAGCAGTCCCGAACGGGGTAGCGGTTGGGAGACCCAGTACTTC.

The rearrangement joins TRBV6-1 to TRBJ2-5; D possibly corresponds to TRBD2 (7 bases). CDR3 length: 15 residues. Germline-derived CDR1 and CDR2 are MNHNS and SASEGT. Trimming left V 2 bases short and J 5 bases short, with 15 bases between. CDR3 region: CASSEMWGGGETQYF. CDR3 DNA sequence: TGTGCCAGCAGTGAAATGTGGGGAGGGGGGGAGACCCAGTACTTC.

The V and J genes are TRBV29-1 and TRBJ1-2; 8 nucleotides align to TRBD1. V lost 4 bases, J lost 9 bases, and 4 bases stayed unmatched. The CDR3 sequence is 11 residues long. Germline-derived CDR1 and CDR2 are SQVTM and ANQGSEA. The CDR3 is CSVGTGLSYTF. In nucleotides, the CDR3 is TGCAGCGTTGGGACAGGGTTGAGCTACACCTTC.

The V gene is TRBV7-9, the J gene TRBJ2-7, with TRBD1 matching over 7 bases. This CDR3 spans 14 amino acids. V shed 6 bases, J shed 6 bases, and the junction held 11 bases outside the gene matches. The germline gives CDR1 SEHNR, CDR2 FQNEAQ (reference sequence). The CDR3 loop is CASRPGAGGSEQYF. CDR3 DNA sequence: TGTGCCAGCAGGCCTGGGGCAGGGGGAAGCGAGCAGTACTTC. The full variable domain, completed using reference TRBV7-9 and TRBJ2-7, is DTGVSQNPRHKITKRGQNVTFRCDPISEHNRLYWYRQTLGQGPEFLTYFQNEAQLEKSRLLSDRFSAERPKGSFSTLEIQRTEQGDSAMYLCASRPGAGGSEQYFGPGTRLTVT.

In regard to this clone: Its ends do not fully match the called genes, so a read error is possible. The same CDR3 arises from other DNA sequences in this sample as well. The chain joins TRBV7-9 to TRBJ2-7, with D perhaps being TRBD1 or TRBD2 (6 bases each). The CDR3 consists of 14 residues. The V gene's germline CDR1 is SEHNR and CDR2 FQNEAQ (reference sequence). In DNA, the CDR3 is TGTGCCAGTCAGCCGGGGGCTAGCTTGGGAAAGCAATACTTC. It translates to CASQPGASLGKQYF. The whole variable domain, remainder taken from reference TRBV7-9 and TRBJ2-7, is DTGVSQNPRHKITKRGQNVTFRCDPISEHNRLYWYRQTLGQGPEFLTYFQNEAQLEKSRLLSDRFSAERPKGSFSTLEIQRTEQGDSAMYLCASQPGASLGKQYFGPGTRLTVT.

The chain has TRBV5-1 and TRBJ1-6, with D unclear. This CDR3 contains 19 residues. The V end was cut by 2 bases, the J end by 0 bases, with 18 bases between. CDR1 and CDR2 (germline): SGHRS, YFSETQ. The CDR3 nucleotides are TGCGCCAGCAGCTTAACCACCAACTCCCAGAGCTCCTATAATTCACCCCTCCACTTT. Residues: CASSLTTNSQSSYNSPLHF.